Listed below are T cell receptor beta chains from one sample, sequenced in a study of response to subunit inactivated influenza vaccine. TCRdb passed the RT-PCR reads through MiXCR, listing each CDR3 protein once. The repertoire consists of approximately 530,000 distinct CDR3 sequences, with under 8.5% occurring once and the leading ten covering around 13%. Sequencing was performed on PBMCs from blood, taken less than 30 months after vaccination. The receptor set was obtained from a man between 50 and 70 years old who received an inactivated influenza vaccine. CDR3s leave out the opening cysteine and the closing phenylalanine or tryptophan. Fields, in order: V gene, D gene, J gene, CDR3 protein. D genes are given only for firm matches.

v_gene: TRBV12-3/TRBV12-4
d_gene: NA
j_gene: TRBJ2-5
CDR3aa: ASMVQETQY

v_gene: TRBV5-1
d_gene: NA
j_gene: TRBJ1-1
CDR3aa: ASSLHDRNTEAF

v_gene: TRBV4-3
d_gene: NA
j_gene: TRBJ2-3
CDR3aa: ASSQDRSGADTQY

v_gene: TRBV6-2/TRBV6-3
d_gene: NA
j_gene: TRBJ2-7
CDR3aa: ASSYGQRRSYEQY

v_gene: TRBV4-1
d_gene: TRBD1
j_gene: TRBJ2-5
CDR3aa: ASSPGQGGKTQY

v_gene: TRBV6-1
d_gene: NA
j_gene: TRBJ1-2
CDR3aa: ASTRFGGSNYGYT

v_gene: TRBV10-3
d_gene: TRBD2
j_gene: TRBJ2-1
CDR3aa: AISESQGLDTSRSINEQF

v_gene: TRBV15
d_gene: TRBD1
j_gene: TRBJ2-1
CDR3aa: ATGQGSYNEQF

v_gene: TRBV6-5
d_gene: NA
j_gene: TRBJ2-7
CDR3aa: ASSYSPRVEQY

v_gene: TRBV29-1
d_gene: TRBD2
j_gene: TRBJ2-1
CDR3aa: SVDRLAGVSNEQF

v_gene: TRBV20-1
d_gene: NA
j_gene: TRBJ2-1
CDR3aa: SAPRGRVYSYNEQF

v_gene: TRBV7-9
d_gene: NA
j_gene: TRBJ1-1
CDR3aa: ASSLEEVVGTEAF

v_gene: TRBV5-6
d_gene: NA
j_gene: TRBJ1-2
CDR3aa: ASSLPDTGRYGYT

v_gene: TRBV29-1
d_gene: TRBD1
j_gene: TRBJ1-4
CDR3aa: SVLYRGRREKLF

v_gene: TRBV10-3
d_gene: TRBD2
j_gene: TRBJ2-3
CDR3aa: AISGSPGGVQY

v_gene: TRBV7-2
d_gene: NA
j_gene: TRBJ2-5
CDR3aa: ASSLVYTGQETQY

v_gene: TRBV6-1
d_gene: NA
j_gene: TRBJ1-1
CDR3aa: ASSWEMGLNTEAF

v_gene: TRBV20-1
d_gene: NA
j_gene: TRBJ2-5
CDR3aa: SARRGDPQETQY

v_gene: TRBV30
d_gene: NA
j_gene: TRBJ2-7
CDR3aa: AWKGGSVYEQY

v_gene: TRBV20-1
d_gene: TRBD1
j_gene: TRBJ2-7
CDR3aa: SARDPGGAYEQY

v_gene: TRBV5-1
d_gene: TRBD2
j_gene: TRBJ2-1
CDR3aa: ASSWGGDNEQF

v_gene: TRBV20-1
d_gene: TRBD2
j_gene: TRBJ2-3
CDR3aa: SATAGLAARPDTQY

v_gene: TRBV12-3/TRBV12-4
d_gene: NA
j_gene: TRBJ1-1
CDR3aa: ASSRGLKAF

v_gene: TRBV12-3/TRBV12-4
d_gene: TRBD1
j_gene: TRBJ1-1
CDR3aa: ASSFQGELTEAF

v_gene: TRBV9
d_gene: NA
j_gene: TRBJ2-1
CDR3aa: ASSVSGTHSYNEQF

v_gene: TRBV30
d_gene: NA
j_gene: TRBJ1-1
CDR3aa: AWNPGALNTEAF

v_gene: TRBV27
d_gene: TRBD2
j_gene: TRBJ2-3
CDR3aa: ASSLRIAGGPADTQY

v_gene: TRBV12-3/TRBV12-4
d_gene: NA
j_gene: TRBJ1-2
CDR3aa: ASSQQPGQPYGYT

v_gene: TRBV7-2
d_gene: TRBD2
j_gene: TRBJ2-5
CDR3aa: ASSTDRGGSPPQY

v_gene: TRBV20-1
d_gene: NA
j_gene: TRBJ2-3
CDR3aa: SPLEERGPDTQY

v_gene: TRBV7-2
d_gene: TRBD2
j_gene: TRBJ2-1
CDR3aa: ASSPGLAGGLNEQF

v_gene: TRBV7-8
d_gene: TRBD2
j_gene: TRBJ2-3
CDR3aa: ASSGGAGGRSDTQY

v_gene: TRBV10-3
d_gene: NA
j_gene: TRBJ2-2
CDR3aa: AISESAGGSTGELF

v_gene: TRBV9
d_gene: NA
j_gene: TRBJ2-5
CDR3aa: ASSVGGGTRETQY

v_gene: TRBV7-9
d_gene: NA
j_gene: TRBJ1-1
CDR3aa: ASTFAGKSEAF

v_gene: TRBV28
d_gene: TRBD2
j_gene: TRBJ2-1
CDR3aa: ASSPGGGDYNEQF

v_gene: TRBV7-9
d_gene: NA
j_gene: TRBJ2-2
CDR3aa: ASSPSAIRTGELF

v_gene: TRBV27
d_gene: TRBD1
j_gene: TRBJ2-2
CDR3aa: ASRAQGAGTGELF

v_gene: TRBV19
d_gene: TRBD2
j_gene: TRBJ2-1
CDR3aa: ASSIDRASGGYNEQF

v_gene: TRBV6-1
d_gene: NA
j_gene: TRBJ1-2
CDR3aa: ASSDPRGGYT

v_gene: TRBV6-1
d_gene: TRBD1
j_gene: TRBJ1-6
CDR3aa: ASKTGQGFSPLH

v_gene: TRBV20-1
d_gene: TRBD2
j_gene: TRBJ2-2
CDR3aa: SARRSGGKAGELF

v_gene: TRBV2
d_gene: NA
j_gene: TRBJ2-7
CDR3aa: ASRGSQGRSSYEQY

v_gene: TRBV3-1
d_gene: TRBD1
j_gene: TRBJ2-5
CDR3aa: ASSQRGTGDKTQY

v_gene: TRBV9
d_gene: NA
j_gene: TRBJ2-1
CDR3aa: ASSVGPASYNEQF

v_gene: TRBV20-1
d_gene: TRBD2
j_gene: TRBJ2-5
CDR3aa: SAIAGTSGTPQY

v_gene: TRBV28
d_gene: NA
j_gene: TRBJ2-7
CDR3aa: AITAGSSYEQY

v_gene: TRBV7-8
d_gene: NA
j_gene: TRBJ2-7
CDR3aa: ASSHSMYEQY

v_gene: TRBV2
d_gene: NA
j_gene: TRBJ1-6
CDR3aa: ASRDTFNSPLH

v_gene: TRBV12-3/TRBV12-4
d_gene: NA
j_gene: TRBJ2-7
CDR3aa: ASSPLPGPYEQY

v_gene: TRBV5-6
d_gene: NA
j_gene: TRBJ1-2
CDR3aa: ASSSGQRERFRSYGYT

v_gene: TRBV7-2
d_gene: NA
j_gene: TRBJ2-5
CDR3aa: ASSRQGGAPGETQY

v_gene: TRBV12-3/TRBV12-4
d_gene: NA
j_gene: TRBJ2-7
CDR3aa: ASSLKGVAYEQY

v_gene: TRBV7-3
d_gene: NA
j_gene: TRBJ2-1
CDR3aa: ASSPGLLNNNEQF

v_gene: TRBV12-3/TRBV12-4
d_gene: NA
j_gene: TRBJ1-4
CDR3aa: ASRLDGTNEKLF

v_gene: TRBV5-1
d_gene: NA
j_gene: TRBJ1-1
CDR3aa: ASSLPDSSEAF

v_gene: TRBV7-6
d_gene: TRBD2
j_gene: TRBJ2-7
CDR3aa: ASSPRAGGSYEQY

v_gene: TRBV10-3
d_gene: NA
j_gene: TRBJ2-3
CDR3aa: AISADSTDTQY

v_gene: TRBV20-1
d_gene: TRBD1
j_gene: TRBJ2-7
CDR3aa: SASSGTATYEQY

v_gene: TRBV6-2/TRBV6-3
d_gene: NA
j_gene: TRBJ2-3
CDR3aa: ASSYVSGNTDTQY